The clone carrying this T cell receptor beta chain was observed at least ten times. Its cognate antigen is unknown. This sample was taken from a study of CD8 T cells in ankylosing spondylitis. Each TCR beta library was made by quantitative 5'-RACE that incorporated molecular barcodes. TCRdb re-derived calls from the 5' RACE reads in MiXCR, one entry per CDR3 protein. The table has some 220,000 distinct CDR3 sequences, about 7% seen once. Study-wide points: Reactive arthritis synovial fluid and blood previously showed some of these motif variants. It appeared that ankylosing spondylitis blood was characterized by a TCR beta motif of roughly 8 highly homologous variants. Within matched ankylosing spondylitis synovial fluid, disease-linked clones were reportedly significantly enriched. CD8+ cells made up the disease-linked clones, which were relatively rare in peripheral blood.

The CDR3 length is 17 residues. Trimming removed 5 bases from V and 3 bases from J, with 20 bases in between. Germline CDR1 reads SEHNR; CDR2 reads FQNEAQ (reference sequence). The material sequenced was blood, either unsorted or a sorted T cell fraction (not recorded which). The receptor was derived from a male donor with ankylosing spondylitis. V is TRBV7-9 and J is TRBJ2-1; D may be TRBD2 (6 bases). CDR3 sequence: CASSPPGGGEVYNEQFF. CDR3 in DNA: TGTGCCAGCAGCCCGCCCGGTGGAGGGGAGGTCTACAATGAGCAGTTCTTC.